Following are 25 T cell receptor beta chains from one sample sequenced in a study of T cell responses to AZD1222 COVID-19 vaccine (dated by TCRdb to the early 2020s). The meaning of the sample's time point label: baseline before first vaccination. The library came from the immunoSEQ multiplex PCR assay. Drawn from immuneACCESS, this table holds only the in-frame rearrangements with V and J called that TCRdb kept. Clones are partly lost; checked studies trace under half to an unresolved V gene and leave the rest unexplained. This sample holds about 140,000 clones; approximately 92% were observed only once. The ten largest clones represent approximately 4.7% of the sample. The starting material was peripheral blood, obtained on day 0 of AZD1222 vaccination. The receptors were sampled from an adult in good health.

This chain joins TRBV28 and TRBJ1-1; D uncertain. CDR1 is MDHEN, CDR2 SYDVKM, per germline. The CDR3 has 12 residues. V lost 2 bases and J 6 bases, leaving 7 bases between the germline ends. CDR3 in DNA: TGTGCCAGCAGTTTAAGGTACTCTGAAGCTTTCTTT. Residues: CASSLRYSEAFF.

J is TRBJ2-7 and V is TRBV6-2 or TRBV6-3; weak D call: TRBD1 (6 bases). CDR1 and CDR2 from the germline V gene are MNHEY and SVGEGT. Trimming left V 4 bases short and J 0 bases short, with 7 bases between. This CDR3 is 13 amino acids long. The CDR3 DNA sequence: TGTGCCAGCAGTTGGGACAACTCCTACGAGCAGTACTTC. Residues: CASSWDNSYEQYF.

The J gene is TRBJ2-7, the V gene TRBV2; 7 positions match TRBD2. The V and J ends lost 8 bases and 6 bases, in that order; junction bases with no gene match: 10. This CDR3 region has 13 residues. Germline V CDR1 and CDR2: SNHLY, FYNNEI. CDR3 bases: TGTGCCAGCGGCAAACGGGGGGACTTCGAGCAGTACTTC. Translating gives CASGKRGDFEQYF.

This chain connects TRBV11-2 to TRBJ1-1, with no clear D. The CDR3 loop spans 14 amino acids. V lost 0 bases to trimming and J lost 5 bases, with 10 bases between them. Germline CDR1 and CDR2: SGHAT and FQNNGV. The CDR3 loop reads CASSLDGSRTEAFF. Here the CDR3 DNA reads TGTGCCAGCAGCTTAGATGGATCTCGGACTGAAGCTTTCTTT. The complete variable domain, with remaining parts taken from reference TRBV11-2 and TRBJ1-1, reads EAGVAQSPRYKIIEKRQSVAFWCNPISGHATLYWYQQILGQGPKLLIQFQNNGVVDDSQLPKDRFSAERLKGVDSTLKIQPAKLEDSAVYLCASSLDGSRTEAFFGQGTRLTVV.

CDR3 sequence: CASSVYGGLQFF. Written as DNA, the CDR3 is TGTGCCAGCAGCGTTTACGGCGGCCTGCAGTTCTTC. The chain recombines TRBV7-2 with TRBJ2-1, with D uncertain. V was shortened by 5 bases and J by 12 bases, with 14 bases between the two germline ends. Looked up from germline, CDR1 is SGHTA and CDR2 is FQGNSA. The CDR3 covers 12 residues.

CDR3 in amino acids: CSVRDLGPEQYF. The CDR3, as DNA: TGCAGCGTCCGGGACCTGGGGCCCGAGCAGTACTTC. The chain joins TRBV29-1 to TRBJ2-7, with D possibly being TRBD1 or TRBD2 (5 bases each). The ends were cut back, 6 bases at V and 6 bases at J, with 15 bases in the middle. Germline V CDR1 and CDR2: SQVTM, ANQGSEA. CDR3 length: 12 residues.

The chain couples TRBV5-4 to TRBJ2-3; 11 bases map to TRBD1. Germline CDR1 SGHNT, CDR2 YYREEE (reference sequence). With V trimmed by 3 bases and J by 3 bases, 3 bases remained unmatched. The CDR3 spans 15 residues. Written as DNA, the CDR3 is TGTGCCAGCAGCTCCGGGACAGGGGGAACAGATACGCAGTATTTT. Translation: CASSSGTGGTDTQYF.

The DNA for the CDR3 is TGTGCCAGCAGTGGGGGGTGGGGTACGGGCAATGGCTACACCTTC. Its translation is CASSGGWGTGNGYTF. This chain links TRBV28 with TRBJ1-2; D possibly corresponds to TRBD1 (5 bases). CDR3 length: 15 residues. Germline V lookup: CDR1 MDHEN, CDR2 SYDVKM. V lost 5 bases, J lost 6 bases, and 19 bases lay in between.

A single count supports this clone. The chain is built from TRBV7-2 and TRBJ1-6; 9 bases line up with TRBD1. CDR3 length: 17 residues. Per the germline V gene, CDR1 is SGHTA and CDR2 is FQGNSA. V lost 1 base and J lost 7; bases outside the gene matches: 8. The CDR3 coding sequence is TGTGCCAGCAGCTTAGTGGGACAGGGTCAGGCAAATTCACCCCTCCACTTT. Amino acid sequence: CASSLVGQGQANSPLHF.

This chain connects TRBV2 to TRBJ1-5; D call uncertain. This CDR3 is 16 amino acids long. Trimming shortened V by 8 bases and J by 2 bases, and 19 bases separated the two germline ends. Germline lookup yields CDR1 SNHLY and CDR2 FYNNEI. The CDR3 region is CASAGRHAVGNQPQHF. The CDR3 region has the DNA TGTGCCAGCGCTGGGCGTCACGCCGTGGGCAATCAGCCCCAGCATTTT.

The chain links TRBV13 to TRBJ1-2, with a weak D call TRBD1 (6 bases). CDR3 length: 17 amino acids. The ends were cut back, 4 bases at V and 0 bases at J, with 18 bases in the middle. CDR1 and CDR2 (germline): PRHDT, FYEKMQ (reference sequence). The CDR3 sequence is CASSYRRLGTTNYGYTF. Here the CDR3 DNA reads TGTGCCAGCAGCTATAGGCGGCTGGGGACAACTAACTATGGCTACACCTTC.

The chain carries TRBV5-1 and TRBJ1-1, with D hard to call. The CDR3 consists of 14 residues. Between the trimmed V and J ends, which lost 0 bases and 0 bases, there was a span of 6 bases. The germline V gene encodes CDR1 SGHRS and CDR2 YFSETQ. CDR3 coding DNA: TGCGCCAGCAGCTTGGAAATAATGAACACTGAAGCTTTCTTT. Its protein is CASSLEIMNTEAFF.

The chain joins TRBV25-1 to TRBJ1-1, with 8 bases fitting TRBD1. V shed 2 bases and J 3 bases; nucleotides not matched to a gene: 5. Germline loops: CDR1 MGHDK, CDR2 SYGVNS. This CDR3 has 15 residues. CDR3 DNA sequence: TGTGCCAGCAGTGAACCCAGGGGGCCTGACACTGAAGCTTTCTTT. Encoded protein: CASSEPRGPDTEAFF.

This chain links TRBV27 with TRBJ1-1; 7 nucleotides align to TRBD1. J gave up 1 base and V 6 bases, and 8 bases lay outside the gene matches. In germline, CDR1 is MNHEY, CDR2 SMNVEV (reference sequence). This CDR3 is built from 15 residues. CDR3 nucleotide sequence: TGTGCCAGCAGCGACCACAGGGGAGGGAACACTGAAGCTTTCTTT. Protein sequence: CASSDHRGGNTEAFF.

The chain has TRBV24-1 and TRBJ2-1, with 12 bases matching TRBD2. Germline V lookup: CDR1 KGHDR, CDR2 SFDVKD. J gave up 4 bases and V 4 bases, and 10 bases lay outside the gene matches. This CDR3 spans 18 amino acids. CDR3 sequence reads: CATSEPSASGGDYNEQFF. DNA for the CDR3: TGTGCCACCAGTGAACCATCGGCTAGCGGGGGGGATTACAATGAGCAGTTCTTC.

Here the CDR3 DNA reads TGTGCCAGTAGTATAGATCTCCATTCCTCCTACGAGCAGTACTTC. It yields the protein CASSIDLHSSYEQYF. This sequence joins TRBV19 and TRBJ2-7, with D unresolved. Germline V gene data show CDR1 as LNHDA and CDR2 as SQIVND (reference sequence). The ends were cut back, 0 bases at V and 0 bases at J, with 9 bases in the middle. The CDR3 spans 15 residues.

In DNA form, the CDR3 reads TGTGCCAGCAGCCCACTGGCTCCAAGACAGGATGAAGCTTTCTTT. This sequence encodes CASSPLAPRQDEAFF. The chain recombines TRBV6-5 with TRBJ1-1; weak D call: TRBD1 (6 bases). Germline loops: CDR1 MNHEY, CDR2 SVGAGI. The CDR3 sequence is 15 residues long. Trimming pared 6 bases from V and 7 bases from J, leaving 21 bases between.

V is TRBV24-1 and J is TRBJ2-5; D gene ambiguous. Trimming took off 1 base at V and 0 bases at J, with 23 bases between the two ends. The CDR3 is 20 residues long. Germline assignment: CDR1 KGHDR and CDR2 SFDVKD. CDR3 amino acids: CATSDFKSRPGRWDQETQYF. CDR3 DNA: TGTGCCACCAGTGATTTTAAGTCGCGGCCGGGTCGTTGGGACCAAGAGACCCAGTACTTC.

The V and J genes are TRBV9 and TRBJ1-5; no clear D. Trimming shortened V by 0 bases and J by 0 bases, and 7 bases separated the two germline ends. The germline V gene encodes CDR1 SGDLS and CDR2 YYNGEE. The CDR3 runs 15 residues. The CDR3 DNA sequence: TGTGCCAGCAGCGTAGGGGCAGCTAGCAATCAGCCCCAGCATTTT. Its protein is CASSVGAASNQPQHF.

The gene calls are TRBV5-1 and TRBJ1-4; possibly TRBD1 for D (5 bases). Trimming shortened V by 2 bases and J by 5 bases, and 10 bases separated the two germline ends. CDR1 is SGHRS and CDR2 is YFSETQ in the germline V gene. This CDR3 spans 14 amino acids. The CDR3 loop reads CASSFGQENEKLFF. CDR3 in DNA: TGCGCCAGCAGCTTCGGACAAGAAAATGAAAAACTGTTTTTT.

The J gene is TRBJ1-1, the V gene TRBV25-1; D unclear. The germline CDR1 and CDR2 sequences are MGHDK and SYGVNS. V lost 0 bases, J lost 1 base, and 15 bases lay in between. The CDR3 has 17 amino acids. Here the CDR3 DNA reads TGTGCCAGCAGTGAATATATTAGCGGGAGCCCGAACACTGAAGCTTTCTTT. Translating it yields CASSEYISGSPNTEAFF. The whole variable domain, remainder taken from reference TRBV25-1 and TRBJ1-1, is EADIYQTPRYLVIGTGKKITLECSQTMGHDKMYWYQQDPGMELHLIHYSYGVNSTEKGDLSSESTVSRIRTEHFPLTLESARPSHTSQYLCASSEYISGSPNTEAFFGQGTRLTVV.

The V gene is TRBV13, the J gene TRBJ2-7; D perhaps matches TRBD1 (5 bases). The CDR3 is 13 residues long. The germline V gene has CDR1 PRHDT and CDR2 FYEKMQ (reference sequence). The germline V and J ends were trimmed by 4 bases and 8 bases, with 15 bases remaining between them. CDR3 region: CASSSFSDRQQYF. The CDR3 region has the DNA TGTGCCAGCAGCTCCTTCTCCGACAGACAGCAGTACTTC.

The chain employs TRBV5-4 and TRBJ2-3, with 7 bases fitting TRBD2. With V trimmed by 3 bases and J by 5 bases, 15 bases remained unmatched. Per germline, CDR1 SGHNT and CDR2 YYREEE (reference sequence). The CDR3 consists of 17 residues. CDR3 bases: TGTGCCAGCAGCTCCAAGCGGGAATCCCTCGGGATAGATACGCAGTATTTT. Its translation: CASSSKRESLGIDTQYF.

The V and J genes are TRBV28 and TRBJ1-6, with D tentatively TRBD1 (6 bases). The CDR3 is 16 residues long. Per germline, CDR1 MDHEN and CDR2 SYDVKM. Between the trimmed V and J ends, which lost 5 bases and 7 bases, there was a span of 18 bases. The CDR3 spells CASSLHRADYNSPLHF. CDR3 coding DNA: TGTGCCAGCAGTCTTCACAGGGCCGATTACAATTCACCCCTCCACTTT.

This chain connects TRBV7-2 to TRBJ2-5, with 10 nucleotides matching TRBD2. CDR1 and CDR2 (germline): SGHTA, FQGNSA. Unmatched junction bases numbered 10, after V lost 6 bases and J lost 3 bases. The CDR3 totals 16 residues. CDR3 sequence: CASSLSASGGKETQYF. The CDR3 DNA reads as TGTGCCAGCAGTCTCTCAGCTAGCGGGGGTAAAGAGACCCAGTACTTC.